This T cell receptor beta chain was sequenced in a study of T cell repertoires in cytomegalovirus infection. Findings of the study overall: The study identified carriers of CMV plus the relevant HLA from cumulative public TCR beta family frequency.

The CDR3 runs to 12 residues. V was shortened by 2 bases and J by 5 bases, with 6 bases between the two germline ends. Germline V gives CDR1 MRHNA, CDR2 SNTAGT. As to this clonotype: Its target is unknown.

TCRdb passed the reads through MiXCR, listing each CDR3 protein once. The data hold about 920,000 distinct CDR3 sequences, with roughly 30% observed a single time. The TCR was taken from a human donor in good health (CMV status not recorded). Some clones in this sample may be carry-over from other donors' samples. The genes are TRBV6-4 and TRBJ2-5; D remains unclear. The source was cultured CD8+ T cells from PBMCs, collected from culture after CMV antigen stimulation. For the CDR3, the DNA is TGTGCCAGCAGTGACCTCGGGGAGACCCAGTACTTC. Encoded protein: CASSDLGETQYF.